These T cell receptor beta chains were read from a single sample in a study of cytomegalovirus exposure and HLA in healthy donors. Assay used: immunoSEQ multiplex PCR; TCRdb lists only in-frame clones, some missing. The table lists 150,000 or so clones, roughly four fifths of them singletons. The sequenced sample consisted of PBMCs. The source of these receptors is a woman aged 40 to 50 in good health and CMV-seronegative. Both conserved end residues are part of each CDR3. D genes are given only for firm matches. Rows give clone size only sometimes, using once, few, many, or a class for an expanded clone.

J	D	V	size	CDR3	DNA
TRBJ2-3	.	TRBV5-1	once	CASSTGSGTDTQYF	TGCGCCAGCAGCACCGGGTCGGGCACAGATACGCAGTATTTT
TRBJ2-5	.	TRBV5-1	once	CASSSSGSVETQYF	TGCGCCAGCAGCTCCTCAGGGTCTGTCGAGACCCAGTACTTC
TRBJ2-2	TRBD1	TRBV5-6	.	CASSLYETGWTTGELFF	TGTGCCAGCAGCTTGTACGAGACAGGGTGGACCACCGGGGAGCTGTTTTTT
TRBJ1-1	.	TRBV4-1	few	CASSPTPGARTEAFF	TGCGCCAGCAGCCCAACACCAGGGGCGCGGACTGAAGCTTTCTTT
TRBJ2-5	TRBD2	TRBV5-6	.	CASRYIGGGETQYF	TGTGCCAGCAGATATATTGGCGGGGGGGAGACCCAGTACTTC
TRBJ2-3	TRBD2	TRBV7-2	.	CASSLVPGGLPYLTDTQYF	TGTGCCAGCAGCTTAGTACCCGGGGGACTACCGTACCTCACAGATACGCAGTATTTT
TRBJ2-6	TRBD1	TRBV9	once	CASSGQAGANVLTF	TGTGCCAGCAGTGGACAGGCTGGGGCCAACGTCCTGACTTTC
TRBJ1-2	.	TRBV5-5	once	CASSLTGFYGYTF	TGTGCCAGCAGCTTGACAGGGTTCTATGGCTACACCTTC
TRBJ2-2	.	TRBV9	.	CASSARTQQSGLMNTGELFF	TGTGCCAGCAGCGCCAGAACCCAGCAGTCGGGACTCATGAACACCGGGGAGCTGTTTTTT
TRBJ2-7	.	TRBV6-6	.	CASRRPQDRVTYEQYF	TGTGCCAGCAGGAGACCTCAGGACAGAGTGACCTACGAGCAGTACTTC
TRBJ1-1	.	TRBV10-3	.	CAISPHTGGNTEAFF	TGTGCCATCAGTCCCCATACGGGAGGGAACACTGAAGCTTTCTTT
TRBJ2-5	.	TRBV29-1	.	CSVFTVVETQYF	TGCAGCGTTTTTACAGTTGTAGAGACCCAGTACTTC
TRBJ2-6	.	TRBV4-1	few	CASSHPRSGANVLTF	TGCGCCAGCAGCCACCCCAGGTCTGGGGCCAACGTCCTGACTTTC
TRBJ1-1	.	TRBV2	.	CASSEQNTEAFF	TGTGCCAGCAGTGAACAGAACACTGAAGCTTTCTTT
TRBJ1-1	.	TRBV14	.	CASSQVSGGSAFF	TGTGCCAGCAGCCAGGTGTCGGGGGGCTCTGCTTTCTTT
TRBJ2-1	.	TRBV2	.	CASRRAGAYNEQFF	TGTGCCAGCAGGAGGGCGGGGGCTTACAATGAGCAGTTCTTC
TRBJ1-4	.	TRBV28	few	CASSLVQSNEKLFF	TGTGCCAGCAGTTTGGTACAGAGCAATGAAAAACTGTTTTTT
TRBJ1-1	.	TRBV28	.	CASSLGGAQGTEAFF	TGTGCCAGCAGTTTGGGGGGTGCCCAGGGCACTGAAGCTTTCTTT
TRBJ1-4	.	TRBV6-1	few	CASNIPPRGEKLFF	TGTGCCAGCAATATTCCCCCGAGGGGGGAAAAACTGTTTTTT
TRBJ1-1	.	TRBV18	.	CASSPWPNSMNTEAFF	TGTGCCAGCTCCCCTTGGCCGAATTCGATGAACACTGAAGCTTTCTTT
TRBJ1-4	.	TRBV4-3	.	CASSQGLLAPAKLFF	TGCGCCAGCAGTCAAGGACTCTTAGCCCCGGCAAAACTGTTTTTT
TRBJ2-7	TRBD1	TRBV27	once	CASKSLQGALHEQYF	TGTGCCAGCAAATCACTACAGGGGGCCCTCCACGAGCAGTACTTC
TRBJ2-5	TRBD1	TRBV28	.	CASSFRDRGPRETQYF	TGTGCCAGCAGTTTCCGGGACAGGGGGCCTCGAGAGACCCAGTACTTC
TRBJ2-5	.	TRBV4-2	.	CASSQVGGAQTQYF	TGTGCCAGCAGCCAAGTGGGCGGGGCCCAGACCCAGTACTTC
TRBJ1-4	TRBD1	TRBV2	.	CARGQTNEKLFF	TGTGCCAGGGGACAGACTAATGAAAAACTGTTTTTT
TRBJ1-2	TRBD1	TRBV7-9	few	CASSALTGNYGYTF	TGTGCCAGCAGCGCCTTGACAGGGAACTATGGCTACACCTTC
TRBJ2-7	TRBD1	TRBV7-8	.	CASRHDRESINEQYF	TGTGCCAGCAGACACGACAGGGAGAGCATCAACGAGCAGTACTTC
TRBJ2-5	TRBD2	TRBV6-6	.	CASSLTSGGAPKTQYF	TGTGCCAGCAGTTTGACCAGCGGGGGGGCCCCCAAGACCCAGTACTTC
TRBJ2-3	.	TRBV7-9	once	CASSLGYRSTADTQYF	TGTGCCAGCAGCTTAGGTTACAGGTCGACAGCAGATACGCAGTATTTT
TRBJ2-3	.	TRBV5-1	.	CASSVGGQTGSQDTQYF	TGCGCCAGCAGCGTAGGGGGTCAGACAGGTTCTCAGGATACGCAGTATTTT
TRBJ1-1	TRBD1	TRBV6-6	.	CASRTTGVTEAFF	TGTGCCAGCAGGACGACAGGGGTTACTGAAGCTTTCTTT
TRBJ2-1	TRBD2	TRBV7-3	.	CASSLRGLAGHNEQFF	TGTGCCAGCAGCCTCAGAGGACTAGCGGGGCACAATGAGCAGTTCTTC
TRBJ2-1	TRBD1	TRBV13	.	CASSAGGRFYNEQFF	TGTGCCAGCAGCGCAGGGGGCAGGTTCTACAATGAGCAGTTCTTC
TRBJ2-2	TRBD1	TRBV14	.	CASSPQGAPGELFF	TGTGCCAGCAGCCCGCAGGGGGCCCCCGGGGAGCTGTTTTTT
TRBJ2-6	.	TRBV11-2	.	CASSLGQGFAGANVLTF	TGTGCCAGCAGCTTAGGGCAGGGTTTCGCTGGGGCCAACGTCCTGACTTTC
TRBJ1-1	.	TRBV11-2	once	CASSLTRSTEAFF	TGTGCCAGCAGCTTAACGCGGAGCACTGAAGCTTTCTTT
TRBJ2-3	TRBD2	TRBV27	few	CASSLSQAGGLLEDTQYF	TGTGCCAGCAGTTTATCCCAGGCGGGGGGGCTTTTAGAAGATACGCAGTATTTT
TRBJ1-1	.	TRBV11-2	.	CASSFSGGPYTEAFF	TGTGCCAGCAGCTTCTCCGGGGGGCCTTACACTGAAGCTTTCTTT
TRBJ1-1	.	TRBV28	.	CASTLDRRQNTEAFF	TGTGCCAGCACCTTGGACAGAAGGCAGAACACTGAAGCTTTCTTT
TRBJ2-3	TRBD1	TRBV5-1	.	CASSSGTVTDTQYF	TGCGCCAGCAGCTCAGGGACAGTCACAGATACGCAGTATTTT
TRBJ2-2	TRBD1	TRBV2	.	CASIRTGGSGELFF	TGTGCCAGCATTAGGACAGGGGGGTCCGGGGAGCTGTTTTTT
TRBJ2-7	TRBD1	TRBV4-1	once	CASSPGTGKGYEQYF	TGCGCCAGCAGCCCGGGGACAGGGAAGGGATACGAGCAGTACTTC
TRBJ2-7	.	TRBV5-4	.	CASSATGRSSYEQYF	TGTGCCAGCAGCGCTACAGGCCGTTCATCCTACGAGCAGTACTTC
TRBJ1-1	TRBD1	TRBV5-6	few	CASSRGQLNTEAFF	TGTGCCAGCAGCAGGGGACAGTTGAACACTGAAGCTTTCTTT